This T cell receptor beta chain was captured in a study of T cell repertoires in cytomegalovirus infection. Overall study context: It can be stated that public TCR beta signatures indicated CMV infection as well as a matching HLA type. The study's findings and limits: Clonotype analysis showed dominance of the ex vivo response by HLA-C-restricted CMV-specific TCR beta clonotypes.

This clonotype was seen a few times. Its matching antigen is unknown. TCRdb fed the reads into MiXCR, producing one record per CDR3 protein. The repertoire holds about 230,000 distinct CDR3 sequences, with approximately 7% as singletons. This CDR3 spans 15 amino acids. The ends lost 7 bases at V and 3 bases at J; junction bases unmatched: 8. Germline V CDR1 and CDR2: LGHNA, YSLEER. The gene calls are TRBV4-3 and TRBJ1-2; TRBD1 agrees at 10 bases. Sequenced material: PBMCs. The sequence was obtained from a human donor in good health (CMV status not recorded). Some clones in this sample may be carry-over from other donors' samples. The CDR3 region is CASTPDRGIYYGYTF. The CDR3 bases are TGCGCCAGCACCCCGGACAGGGGGATTTACTATGGCTACACCTTC.